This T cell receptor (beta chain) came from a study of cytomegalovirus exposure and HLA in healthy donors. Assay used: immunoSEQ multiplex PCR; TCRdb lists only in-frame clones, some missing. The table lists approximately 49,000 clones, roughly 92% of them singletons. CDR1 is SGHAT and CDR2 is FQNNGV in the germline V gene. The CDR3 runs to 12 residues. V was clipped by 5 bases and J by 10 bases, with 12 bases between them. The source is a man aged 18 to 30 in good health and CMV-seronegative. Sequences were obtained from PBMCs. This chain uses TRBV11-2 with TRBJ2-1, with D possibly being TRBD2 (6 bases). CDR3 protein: CASSVYGGEQFF. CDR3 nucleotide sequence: TGTGCCAGCAGCGTCTACGGGGGAGAGCAGTTCTTC.